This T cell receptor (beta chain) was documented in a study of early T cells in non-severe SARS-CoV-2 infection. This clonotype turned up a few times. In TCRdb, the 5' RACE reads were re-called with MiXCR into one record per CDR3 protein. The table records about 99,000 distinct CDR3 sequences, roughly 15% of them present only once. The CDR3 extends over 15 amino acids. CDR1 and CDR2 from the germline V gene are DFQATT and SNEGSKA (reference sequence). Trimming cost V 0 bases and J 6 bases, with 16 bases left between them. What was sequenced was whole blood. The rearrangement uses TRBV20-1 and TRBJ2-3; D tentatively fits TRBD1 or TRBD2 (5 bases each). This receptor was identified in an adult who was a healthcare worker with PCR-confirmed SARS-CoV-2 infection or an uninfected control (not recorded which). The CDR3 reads CSARDNGAPQDTQYF. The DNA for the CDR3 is TGCAGTGCTAGAGATAACGGGGCACCCCAGGATACGCAGTATTTT.